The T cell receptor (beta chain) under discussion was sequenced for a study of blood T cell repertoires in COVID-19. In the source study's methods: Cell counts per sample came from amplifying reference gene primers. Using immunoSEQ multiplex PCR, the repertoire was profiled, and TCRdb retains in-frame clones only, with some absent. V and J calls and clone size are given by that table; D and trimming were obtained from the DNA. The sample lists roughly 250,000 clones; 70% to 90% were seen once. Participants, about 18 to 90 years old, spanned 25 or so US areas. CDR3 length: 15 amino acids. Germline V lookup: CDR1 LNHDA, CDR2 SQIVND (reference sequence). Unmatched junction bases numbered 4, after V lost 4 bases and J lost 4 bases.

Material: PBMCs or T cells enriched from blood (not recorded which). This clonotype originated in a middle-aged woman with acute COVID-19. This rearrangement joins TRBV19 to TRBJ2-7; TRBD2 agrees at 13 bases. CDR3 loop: CASSNQGLAGYEQYF. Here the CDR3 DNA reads TGTGCCAGTAGTAACCAGGGACTAGCGGGATACGAGCAGTACTTC.